These 25 T cell receptor beta chains were sequenced from one sample in a study of identical twins. One entry per CDR3 protein, called by TCRdb with MiXCR from the 5' RACE reads. The sample lists around 480,000 distinct CDR3 sequences, roughly an eighth occurring once. These data were likewise used in another study, on yellow fever vaccine responses in identical twins.

Sequencing used CD4+ T cells sorted from blood. The receptor source for this set is a woman aged 18-35 years in good health.

The chain recombines TRBV6-1 with TRBJ2-3; D is tentatively TRBD1 or TRBD2 (5 bases each). Trimming shortened V by 6 bases and J by 0 bases, and 13 bases separated the two germline ends. Germline V gene data show CDR1 as MNHNS and CDR2 as SASEGT. The CDR3 totals 15 residues. The CDR3 loop reads CASRIRDVSTDTQYF. CDR3 nucleotide sequence: TGTGCCAGCAGAATCCGGGACGTTAGCACAGATACGCAGTATTTT.

The chain combines TRBV6-1 with TRBJ1-1; D unresolved. The CDR3 runs to 14 residues. Germline V gives CDR1 MNHNS, CDR2 SASEGT. V lost 6 bases and J 2 bases, leaving 13 bases between the germline ends. CDR3 sequence (DNA): TGTGCCAGCAGCGCCTCGACAAGTAACACTGAAGCTTTCTTT. Protein sequence: CASSASTSNTEAFF.

This clonotype was observed many times. DNA for the CDR3: TGCGCCAGCGGCGACCCGGGACTAGCTCACTCTGGGGCCAACGTCCTGACTTTC. Translation: CASGDPGLAHSGANVLTF. The chain is built from TRBV5-1 and TRBJ2-6; 9 nucleotides align to TRBD2. Looked up from germline, CDR1 is SGHRS and CDR2 is YFSETQ. With V trimmed by 7 bases and J by 0 bases, 11 bases remained unmatched. The CDR3 runs to 18 residues.

This clonotype was counted only a few times. J is TRBJ2-4 and V is TRBV19; D unclear. The CDR3 extends over 13 amino acids. Trimming pared 6 bases from V and 5 bases from J, leaving 11 bases between. CDR1 LNHDA and CDR2 SQIVND come from the germline V gene (reference sequence). Here the CDR3 DNA reads TGTGCCAGTAGACTCGGCAGCGAAAACATTCAGTACTTC. Its protein is CASRLGSENIQYF.

This clonotype turned up a few times. This chain links TRBV3-1 with TRBJ1-6; TRBD1 matches at 7 bases. The V gene end was trimmed by 4 bases and the J gene end by 8 bases; junction bases not matched to a gene: 8. Germline-derived CDR1 and CDR2 are LGHDT and YNNKEL (reference sequence). This CDR3 comprises 15 residues. Here the CDR3 reads CASSPVDRVDSPLHF. CDR3 DNA: TGTGCCAGCAGCCCCGTTGACAGGGTTGATTCACCCCTCCACTTT.

This clonotype was counted at least ten times. This chain links TRBV11-1 with TRBJ2-7; D uncertain. The CDR3 extends over 13 amino acids. The germline CDR1 and CDR2 sequences are SGHAT and FQDESV (reference sequence). Trimming took off 6 bases at V and 3 bases at J, with 12 bases between the two ends. CDR3 DNA: TGTGCCAGCAGACACAGCTTTGGCTACGAGCAGTACTTC. This encodes CASRHSFGYEQYF.

V gene TRBV7-8 combines with J gene TRBJ2-3, with a weak D call TRBD2 (5 bases). V lost 0 bases, J lost 1 base, and 11 bases lay in between. CDR1 is SGHVS, CDR2 FQNEAQ, per germline. The CDR3 length is 16 residues. CDR3 nucleotides: TGTGCCAGCAGCTTAGCTGTCTCGCGGGGCACAGATACGCAGTATTTT. Its protein product is CASSLAVSRGTDTQYF.

In this sample, this clonotype turned up a few times. The chain carries TRBV15 and TRBJ1-2, with D possibly matching TRBD1 (5 bases). The CDR3 loop spans 13 amino acids. The V end was cut by 6 bases, the J end by 5 bases, with 13 bases between. Germline CDR1 LNHNV, CDR2 YYDKDF (reference sequence). CDR3 region: CATRTAGRYGYTF. The DNA for the CDR3 is TGTGCCACCAGGACAGCCGGTCGATATGGCTACACCTTC. The variable domain in full, with the rest retrieved from reference TRBV15 and TRBJ1-2, is DAMVIQNPRYQVTQFGKPVTLSCSQTLNHNVMYWYQQKSSQAPKLLFHYYDKDFNNEADTPDNFQSRRPNTSFCFLDIRSPGLGDTAMYLCATRTAGRYGYTFGSGTRLTVV.

This clonotype was observed at least ten times. V is TRBV5-1 and J is TRBJ1-3, with a tentative D call TRBD1 (5 bases). This CDR3 comprises 16 residues. Trimming pared 0 bases from V and 1 base from J, leaving 11 bases between. Germline values: CDR1 SGHRS, CDR2 YFSETQ. The CDR3 DNA is TGCGCCAGCAGCTTGGAGGGACCGCTTTCTGGAAACACCATATATTTT. It specifies CASSLEGPLSGNTIYF.

This clonotype was counted a few times. The rearrangement links TRBV29-1 to TRBJ2-7; the D is unclear. Germline values: CDR1 SQVTM, CDR2 ANQGSEA. This CDR3 has 12 residues. V lost 3 bases and J 3 bases, leaving 9 bases between the germline ends. CDR3 sequence: CSVDRDGYEQYF. The CDR3 region has the DNA TGCAGCGTTGATCGCGACGGCTACGAGCAGTACTTC.

The sample holds a few counts of this clonotype. The genes are TRBV7-6 and TRBJ2-1; D perhaps matches TRBD2 (5 bases). Germline CDR1 is SGHVS and CDR2 is FNYEAQ. CDR3 length: 16 amino acids. Trimming stripped 4 bases from V and 0 bases from J, with 13 bases between. The CDR3 reads CASSSFNGISYNEQFF. CDR3 DNA: TGTGCCAGCAGCTCCTTTAACGGGATCTCCTACAATGAGCAGTTCTTC.

The chain combines TRBV5-4 with TRBJ2-3, with 12 bases fitting TRBD2. With 1 base clipped from V and 6 bases from J, the junction kept 9 bases outside the gene matches. The CDR3 extends over 17 amino acids. Germline V lookup: CDR1 SGHNT, CDR2 YYREEE (reference sequence). CDR3 protein: CASSLWLAGGLVDTQYF. CDR3 in DNA: TGTGCCAGCAGCTTGTGGCTAGCGGGGGGGCTGGTGGATACGCAGTATTTT. The variable domain in full, with the rest retrieved from reference TRBV5-4 and TRBJ2-3, is ETGVTQSPTHLIKTRGQQVTLRCSSQSGHNTVSWYQQALGQGPQFIFQYYREEENGRGNFPPRFSGLQFPNYSSELNVNALELDDSALYLCASSLWLAGGLVDTQYFGPGTRLTVL.

Only a few counts were recorded for this clonotype. The rearrangement uses TRBV6-1 and TRBJ2-6; D possibly corresponds to TRBD1 (5 bases). Trimming stripped 5 bases from V and 0 bases from J, with 14 bases between. The CDR3 spans 17 residues. CDR1 is MNHNS and CDR2 is SASEGT in the germline V gene. DNA of the CDR3: TGTGCCAGCAGTCGGCCGACAGTTAGCTCTGGGGCCAACGTCCTGACTTTC. Protein: CASSRPTVSSGANVLTF.

The table lists this clonotype with a few counts. The chain carries TRBV20-1 and TRBJ1-6; D unresolved. The germline V gene encodes CDR1 DFQATT and CDR2 SNEGSKA (reference sequence). CDR3 length equals 13 residues. The V and J ends lost 5 bases and 8 bases respectively, with 13 bases between them. The CDR3 protein is CSASDGPDSPLHF. Written as DNA, the CDR3 is TGCAGTGCTTCCGACGGGCCGGATTCACCCCTCCACTTT.

This clonotype was recorded a few times. The rearrangement links TRBV2 to TRBJ2-5; 7 bases are shared with TRBD1. The CDR3 has 14 residues. The J segment lost 3 bases and the V segment lost 6 bases, leaving 7 bases of the junction unmatched. Germline V lookup: CDR1 SNHLY, CDR2 FYNNEI. The CDR3 sequence is CASRQMGQKETQYF. The DNA for the CDR3 is TGTGCCAGCAGACAAATGGGACAGAAAGAGACCCAGTACTTC.

On this clonotype: Germline is not matched at one junction end, which may reflect a read error. The CDR3 DNA reads TGTGCCATCAGCTTACAATCCTCCTACAATGAGCAGTTCTTC. This translates into CAISLQSSYNEQFF. The rearrangement joins TRBV11-2 to TRBJ2-1, with D uncertain. This CDR3 comprises 14 residues. The V gene's germline CDR1 is SGHAT and CDR2 FQNNGV.

This clonotype has only a few counts. The rearrangement links TRBV6-2 or TRBV6-3 to TRBJ2-1; D may correspond to TRBD1 or TRBD2 (5 bases each). V was cut by 5 bases and J by 9 bases, with 14 bases left in between. Germline CDR1 MNHEY, CDR2 SVGEGT. This CDR3 contains 13 residues. This chain's CDR3 is CASSPGRVGEQFF. CDR3 nucleotide sequence: TGTGCCAGCAGTCCAGGGAGAGTGGGTGAGCAGTTCTTC.

This clonotype has ten or more counts. The rearrangement joins TRBV5-5 to TRBJ2-5; the D gene is possibly TRBD2 (5 bases). The CDR3 is 14 amino acids. Germline V gene sequence: CDR1 SGHKS, CDR2 YYEKEE (reference sequence). V lost 2 bases and J 2 bases, leaving 10 bases between the germline ends. The CDR3 sequence: CASSFRGLQETQYF. Written as DNA, the CDR3 is TGTGCCAGCAGCTTCCGGGGTCTACAAGAGACCCAGTACTTC.

This clonotype was detected only a few times. The J gene is TRBJ2-1, the V gene TRBV5-5; D is uncertain. From germline, CDR1 is SGHKS and CDR2 YYEKEE (reference sequence). The CDR3 is 16 residues long. The ends were cut back, 0 bases at V and 5 bases at J, with 15 bases in the middle. The CDR3: CASSLAVQFLDNEQFF. In DNA, the CDR3 is TGTGCCAGCAGCTTGGCCGTACAGTTCCTGGACAATGAGCAGTTCTTC. Drawing the rest from reference TRBV5-5 and TRBJ2-1, the complete variable domain is DAGVTQSPTHLIKTRGQQVTLRCSPISGHKSVSWYQQVLGQGPQFIFQYYEKEERGRGNFPDRFSARQFPNYSSELNVNALLLGDSALYLCASSLAVQFLDNEQFFGPGTRLTVL.

The J gene is TRBJ2-3, the V gene TRBV11-2; no definite D call. This CDR3 spans 14 amino acids. The V gene's germline CDR1 is SGHAT and CDR2 FQNNGV. Trimming pared 2 bases from V and 2 bases from J, leaving 8 bases between. The CDR3 DNA is TGTGCCAGCAGCTTACAGAAGCCCACAGATACGCAGTATTTT. Amino acid sequence: CASSLQKPTDTQYF.

This clonotype occurred many times. J is TRBJ2-5 and V is TRBV12-3 or TRBV12-4, with no clear D. The CDR3 totals 12 residues. V dropped 3 bases and J dropped 4 bases, with 6 bases sitting between them. The CDR3 loop reads CASSFGVETQYF. The DNA for the CDR3 is TGTGCCAGCAGTTTTGGGGTAGAGACCCAGTACTTC.

CDR3 DNA: TGTGCCAGCAGCTTAATGGGGGACAATGAGCAGTTCTTC. It specifies CASSLMGDNEQFF. The chain employs TRBV7-3 and TRBJ2-1, with D perhaps given as TRBD1 or TRBD2 (5 bases each). Trimming stripped 1 base from V and 5 bases from J, with 6 bases between. The CDR3 is 13 residues long. Germline CDR1 reads SGHTA; CDR2 reads FQGTGA.

This clonotype was counted many times. The chain uses TRBV10-3 and TRBJ2-5, with 7 bases aligning to TRBD2. Germline V gene data show CDR1 as ENHRY and CDR2 as SYGVKD. V gave up 4 bases and J gave up 7 bases; unmatched junction bases: 6. The CDR3 contains 13 residues. The CDR3: CAISADGEGTQYF. The CDR3, as DNA: TGTGCCATCAGTGCGGATGGGGAGGGGACCCAGTACTTC.

CDR3 amino acids: CASSEVPYQETQYF. CDR3 bases: TGTGCCAGCAGTGAAGTACCGTACCAAGAGACCCAGTACTTC. This chain links TRBV6-1 with TRBJ2-5; no definite D call. There are 14 residues in the CDR3. Deletions cut 1 base from V and 0 bases from J, with 6 bases between. Germline V gene data show CDR1 as MNHNS and CDR2 as SASEGT.

V gene TRBV10-3 combines with J gene TRBJ2-3; the D gene is possibly TRBD2 (5 bases). Germline CDR1 ENHRY, CDR2 SYGVKD. The V end lost 7 bases, the J end lost 2 bases, and 16 bases lay between the germline ends. The length of the CDR3 is 15 residues. CDR3 amino acids: CAIKGSRVDTDTQYF. CDR3 DNA: TGTGCCATCAAGGGATCGCGGGTGGACACAGATACGCAGTATTTT.